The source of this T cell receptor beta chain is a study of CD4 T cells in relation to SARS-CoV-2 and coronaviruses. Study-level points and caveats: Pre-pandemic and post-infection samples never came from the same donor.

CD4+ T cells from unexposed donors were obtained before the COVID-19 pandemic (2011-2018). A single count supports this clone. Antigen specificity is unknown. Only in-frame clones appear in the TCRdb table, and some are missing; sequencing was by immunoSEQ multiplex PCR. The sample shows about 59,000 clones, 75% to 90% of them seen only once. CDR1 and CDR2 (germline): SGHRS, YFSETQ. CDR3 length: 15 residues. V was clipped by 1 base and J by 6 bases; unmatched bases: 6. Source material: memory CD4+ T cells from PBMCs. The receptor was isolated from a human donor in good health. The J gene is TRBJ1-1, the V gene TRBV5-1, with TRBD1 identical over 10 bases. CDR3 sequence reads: CASSLSQTGGSEAFF. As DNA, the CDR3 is TGCGCCAGCAGCTTGTCACAGACAGGGGGCTCTGAAGCTTTCTTT.